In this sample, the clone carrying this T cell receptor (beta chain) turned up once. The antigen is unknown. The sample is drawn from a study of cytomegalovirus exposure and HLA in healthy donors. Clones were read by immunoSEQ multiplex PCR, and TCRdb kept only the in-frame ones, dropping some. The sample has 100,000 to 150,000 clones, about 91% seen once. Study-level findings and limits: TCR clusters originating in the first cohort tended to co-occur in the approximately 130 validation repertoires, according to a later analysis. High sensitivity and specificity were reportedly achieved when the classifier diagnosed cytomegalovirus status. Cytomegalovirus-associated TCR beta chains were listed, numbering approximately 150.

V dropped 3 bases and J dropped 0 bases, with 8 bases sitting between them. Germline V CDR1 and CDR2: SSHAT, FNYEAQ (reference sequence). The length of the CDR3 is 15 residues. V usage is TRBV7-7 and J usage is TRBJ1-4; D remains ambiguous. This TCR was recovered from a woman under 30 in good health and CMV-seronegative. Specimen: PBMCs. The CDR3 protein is CASSLGETTNEKLFF. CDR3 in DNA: TGTGCCAGCAGCTTGGGAGAAACAACTAATGAAAAACTGTTTTTT.